The 30 T cell receptor beta chains in this list originate from one sample, sequenced in a study of OX40 agonist ivuxolimab in advanced cancers. This table comes from immunoSEQ multiplex PCR, and its TCRdb copy is limited to in-frame clones, with some not included. Of some 80,000 clones listed, 70% to 90% were seen once; the top ten hold 20% to 30%. The sequencing here drew on CD4+ or CD8+ T cells sorted from blood, taken in a trial of the OX40 agonist ivuxolimab. The receptors derive from an adult with an advanced solid tumor such as melanoma, head and neck, liver or kidney cancer.

V is TRBV10-3 and J is TRBJ2-7, with 7 nucleotides matching TRBD1. This CDR3 region has 14 residues. Unmatched junction bases numbered 5, after V lost 5 bases and J lost 1 base. Germline values: CDR1 ENHRY, CDR2 SYGVKD. The CDR3 loop is CAISYRQGSYEQYF. In nucleotides, the CDR3 is TGTGCCATCAGTTATCGACAGGGATCCTACGAGCAGTACTTC.

This chain connects TRBV10-3 to TRBJ2-3, with no clear D. The V end lost 4 bases, the J end lost 0 bases, and 20 bases lay between the germline ends. In germline, CDR1 is ENHRY, CDR2 SYGVKD. The length of the CDR3 is 18 residues. In DNA form, the CDR3 reads TGTGCCATCAGTGGAGACCGCTCGACACCCCTTAGCACAGATACGCAGTATTTT. Translation: CAISGDRSTPLSTDTQYF.

V gene TRBV5-6 combines with J gene TRBJ1-5, with D uncertain. The V end was cut by 2 bases, the J end by 4 bases, with 7 bases between. CDR1 and CDR2 (germline): SGHDT, YYEEEE. The CDR3 spans 13 residues. In nucleotides, the CDR3 is TGTGCCAGCAGCTTATCTGTGAATCAGCCCCAGCATTTT. It yields the protein CASSLSVNQPQHF.

This chain connects TRBV5-1 to TRBJ2-1; D might be TRBD1 (6 bases). V lost 0 bases and J lost 0, with 13 bases in between. Germline V lookup: CDR1 SGHRS, CDR2 YFSETQ. CDR3 length: 17 residues. The CDR3 nucleotides read TGCGCCAGCAGCTTGGGGATCAGGGGAAGCTCCTACAATGAGCAGTTCTTC. It is translated as CASSLGIRGSSYNEQFF.

The V call is TRBV6-5, the J call TRBJ1-2; unclear D gene. Per the germline V gene, CDR1 is MNHEY and CDR2 is SVGAGI. CDR3 size: 16 residues. With 0 bases removed from V and 5 bases from J, the gap between germline ends came to 16 bases. The CDR3 reads CASSYSSLNLGYGYTF. The CDR3 DNA reads TGTGCCAGCAGTTACTCAAGCCTCAACTTGGGGTATGGCTACACCTTC.

The chain combines TRBV11-2 with TRBJ1-1; D unresolved. The V and J ends lost 2 bases and 4 bases respectively, with 11 bases between them. The CDR3 loop spans 14 amino acids. Germline CDR1 and CDR2: SGHAT and FQNNGV. The CDR3 region is CASSLRRSGTEAFF. The CDR3 region has the DNA TGTGCCAGCAGCTTACGGAGGTCGGGCACTGAAGCTTTCTTT.

This clone was detected only a few times. V is TRBV28 and J is TRBJ1-5, with unresolved D. Germline assignment: CDR1 MDHEN and CDR2 SYDVKM. The CDR3 has 21 residues. V dropped 8 bases and J dropped 6 bases, with 38 bases sitting between them. The DNA of the CDR3 is TGTGCCAGCCAGCGTTCCGCATGGAGCAATTTTATTAAAGGTGGTGGTCAGCCCCAGCATTTT. Translation: CASQRSAWSNFIKGGGQPQHF.

J is TRBJ2-3 and V is TRBV2, with no clear D. The CDR3 length is 14 residues. Germline CDR1 reads SNHLY; CDR2 reads FYNNEI. The germline V and J ends were trimmed by 2 bases and 6 bases, with 12 bases remaining between them. In DNA form, the CDR3 reads TGTGCCAGCAGTGAAACAACCAAGGCGGATACGCAGTATTTT. Translated, it gives CASSETTKADTQYF.

V is TRBV29-1 and J is TRBJ2-4; D call uncertain. V was clipped by 4 bases and J by 0 bases, with 10 bases between them. The CDR3 covers 14 residues. Germline loops: CDR1 SQVTM, CDR2 ANQGSEA. CDR3 in amino acids: CSVVGGLAKNIQYF. The CDR3, as DNA: TGCAGCGTTGTGGGCGGTCTAGCCAAAAACATTCAGTACTTC.

The chain recombines TRBV28 with TRBJ1-6; a possible D gene is TRBD1 (6 bases). The CDR3 length is 13 residues. Germline V CDR1 and CDR2: MDHEN, SYDVKM. Trimming removed 4 bases from V and 10 bases from J, with 11 bases in between. The CDR3 sequence is CASSYRAGSPLHF. The CDR3 DNA reads as TGTGCCAGCAGTTACAGGGCGGGCTCACCCCTCCACTTT.

The gene calls are TRBV19 and TRBJ1-5, with no clear D. Germline CDR1 LNHDA, CDR2 SQIVND (reference sequence). CDR3 size: 14 residues. V was pared by 4 bases and J by 1 base, with 8 bases between. As DNA, the CDR3 is TGTGCCAGTAGTAGGGAGCGGAGCAATCAGCCCCAGCATTTT. It is translated as CASSRERSNQPQHF.

V and J are TRBV29-1 and TRBJ2-1; unclear D gene. Germline CDR1 and CDR2: SQVTM and ANQGSEA. Deletions cut 7 bases from V and 4 bases from J, with 14 bases between. The CDR3 is made up of 13 amino acids. CDR3 sequence: CSADSRLYNEQFF. The CDR3 bases are TGCAGCGCCGACTCTAGGTTATACAATGAGCAGTTCTTC.

V usage is TRBV5-4 and J usage is TRBJ1-1; 10 nucleotides match TRBD1. This CDR3 is built from 14 residues. The germline V gene encodes CDR1 SGHNT and CDR2 YYREEE (reference sequence). The trim removed 3 bases at V and 6 bases at J, leaving 5 bases unmatched. The CDR3 DNA reads TGTGCCAGCAGCTCCGGGACAGGGGTTGCTGAAGCTTTCTTT. Translated: CASSSGTGVAEAFF.

This clone was seen a single time. The J gene is TRBJ1-1, the V gene TRBV18, with a possible D match to TRBD1 (5 bases). V was clipped by 3 bases and J by 4 bases, with 12 bases between them. The germline gives CDR1 KGHSH, CDR2 LQKENI. This CDR3 has 14 amino acids. For the CDR3, the DNA is TGTGCCAGCTCACCCCCTGGCAGGGCCACTGAAGCTTTCTTT. Protein sequence: CASSPPGRATEAFF.

In this sample, this clone turned up a few times. The chain couples TRBV12-5 to TRBJ1-5; TRBD1 agrees at 10 bases. With 2 bases clipped from V and 2 bases from J, the junction kept 18 bases outside the gene matches. CDR1 LGHNT and CDR2 FRNRAP come from the germline V gene. This CDR3 is built from 21 residues. The CDR3 DNA is TGTGCTAGTGGTTTGTTTCAGGGGTGGGTTGACGGACAGGGGGGCAATCAGCCCCAGCATTTT. Amino acids: CASGLFQGWVDGQGGNQPQHF.

This clone has more than one count but fewer than ten. CDR3 protein: CASSEEQGVSPLHF. The CDR3 DNA reads TGCGCCAGCAGTGAGGAGCAGGGTGTTTCACCCCTCCACTTT. This rearrangement joins TRBV10-1 to TRBJ1-6; D perhaps matches TRBD1 (5 bases). Trimming took 2 bases from V and 9 from J, leaving 11 bases between them. The V gene's germline CDR1 is WNHNN and CDR2 SYGVQD (reference sequence). The CDR3 contains 14 residues.

This clone was found a few times. The V call is TRBV6-1, the J call TRBJ1-1; TRBD1 might be the D (6 bases). In germline, CDR1 is MNHNS, CDR2 SASEGT. V lost 11 bases, J lost 3 bases, and 16 bases lay in between. The CDR3 runs 13 residues. Here the CDR3 reads CAGKRGGDTEAFF. For the CDR3, the DNA is TGTGCCGGAAAAAGGGGGGGGGACACTGAAGCTTTCTTT.

The V gene is TRBV7-9, the J gene TRBJ2-1; TRBD2 agrees at 7 bases. J was trimmed by 8 bases and V by 2 bases; bases with no gene match: 3. The CDR3 contains 13 residues. Germline-derived CDR1 and CDR2 are SEHNR and FQNEAQ (reference sequence). The CDR3 DNA reads as TGTGCCAGCAGCTTAAGGGGAGGGGATGAGCAGTTCTTC. This codes for CASSLRGGDEQFF.

The genes are TRBV5-1 and TRBJ2-3; D is ambiguous. The CDR3 is 15 amino acids. V dropped 0 bases and J dropped 1 base, with 9 bases sitting between them. Per the germline V gene, CDR1 is SGHRS and CDR2 is YFSETQ. Here the CDR3 reads CASSLGRLGTDTQYF. The CDR3, as DNA: TGCGCCAGCAGCTTGGGGCGACTGGGCACAGATACGCAGTATTTT.

On this clone: The same CDR3 arises from other DNA sequences in this sample as well. The V and J genes are TRBV5-4 and TRBJ1-6; D unclear. CDR1 and CDR2 from the germline V gene are SGHNT and YYREEE (reference sequence). Trimming took 4 bases from V and 4 from J, leaving 3 bases between them. The CDR3 extends over 12 amino acids. The CDR3 sequence is CASSTYNSPLHF. As DNA, the CDR3 is TGTGCCAGCAGCACGTATAATTCACCCCTCCACTTT.

This clone was observed a handful of times. V gene TRBV11-2 combines with J gene TRBJ2-3, with 9 bases identical to TRBD2. The junction had 12 bases not matched to a gene; V was cut back by 3 bases and J by 5 bases. Per the germline V gene, CDR1 is SGHAT and CDR2 is FQNNGV. The CDR3 has 17 residues. The CDR3 protein is CASSFSSGGNYGDTQYF. Written as DNA, the CDR3 is TGTGCCAGCAGCTTTTCAAGCGGGGGGAATTATGGAGATACGCAGTATTTT.

On this clone: This sample includes further DNA sequences coding for the same CDR3. The chain recombines TRBV5-1 with TRBJ1-5, with D hard to call. Germline V lookup: CDR1 SGHRS, CDR2 YFSETQ. Trimming left V 2 bases short and J 0 bases short, with 9 bases between. CDR3 length: 15 residues. For the CDR3, the DNA is TGCGCCAGCAGCTTCAGTGGAAATAGCAATCAGCCCCAGCATTTT. It translates to CASSFSGNSNQPQHF.

The V call is TRBV7-9, the J call TRBJ2-1; no clear D. Trimming pared 2 bases from V and 0 bases from J, leaving 8 bases between. The V gene's germline CDR1 is SEHNR and CDR2 FQNEAQ (reference sequence). The CDR3 runs to 15 residues. The CDR3 DNA reads TGTGCCAGCAGCTTACCAGTAAACTCCTACAATGAGCAGTTCTTC. Translating gives CASSLPVNSYNEQFF.

The gene calls are TRBV4-3 and TRBJ1-2; tentatively, D is TRBD1 (6 bases). Germline V lookup: CDR1 LGHNA, CDR2 YSLEER. V shed 0 bases and J shed 8 bases, with 13 bases lying between them. The CDR3 consists of 14 residues. The DNA of the CDR3 is TGCGCCAGCAGCCAAGAACTCAGGGGAAACGGCTACACCTTC. Its translation is CASSQELRGNGYTF.

The J gene is TRBJ2-7, the V gene TRBV27, with D uncertain. Germline V gives CDR1 MNHEY, CDR2 SMNVEV (reference sequence). The CDR3 length is 11 residues. Trimming took 3 bases from V and 7 from J, leaving 7 bases between them. The CDR3 is CASSFGVEQYF. In nucleotides, the CDR3 is TGTGCCAGCAGTTTTGGGGTGGAGCAGTACTTC.

This clone was recorded a few times. This chain links TRBV9 with TRBJ1-1; D not certain. This CDR3 has 15 residues. From germline, CDR1 is SGDLS and CDR2 YYNGEE. Trimming pared 1 base from V and 2 bases from J, leaving 12 bases between. The CDR3 sequence is CASSVSPGLNTEAFF. The CDR3 DNA sequence: TGTGCCAGCAGCGTATCGCCGGGGTTAAACACTGAAGCTTTCTTT. Using reference TRBV9 and TRBJ1-1 for the parts outside the CDR3, the full variable domain is DSGVTQTPKHLITATGQRVTLRCSPRSGDLSVYWYQQSLDQGLQFLIQYYNGEERAKGNILERFSAQQFPDLHSELNLSSLELGDSALYFCASSVSPGLNTEAFFGQGTRLTVV.

V usage is TRBV18 and J usage is TRBJ2-7, with D possibly TRBD1 on 6 matching bases. In germline, CDR1 is KGHSH, CDR2 LQKENI. The CDR3 length is 15 residues. Trimming left V 2 bases short and J 6 bases short, with 17 bases between. This CDR3 is CASSPYNTGKREQYF. CDR3 sequence (DNA): TGTGCCAGCTCACCATACAATACAGGGAAGCGCGAGCAGTACTTC. The variable domain in full, with the rest retrieved from reference TRBV18 and TRBJ2-7, is NAGVMQNPRHLVRRRGQEARLRCSPMKGHSHVYWYRQLPEEGLKFMVYLQKENIIDESGMPKERFSAEFPKEGPSILRIQQVVRGDSAAYFCASSPYNTGKREQYFGPGTRLTVT.

The genes are TRBV6-1 and TRBJ2-7; 10 positions match TRBD1. The ends lost 2 bases at V and 3 bases at J; junction bases unmatched: 4. The V gene's germline CDR1 is MNHNS and CDR2 SASEGT. The CDR3 runs 15 residues. This CDR3 reads CASSEFGTGDYEQYF. The CDR3 region has the DNA TGTGCCAGCAGTGAATTCGGGACAGGGGACTACGAGCAGTACTTC.

The chain employs TRBV19 and TRBJ2-2, with D tentatively TRBD1 (6 bases). From germline, CDR1 is LNHDA and CDR2 SQIVND (reference sequence). Between the trimmed V and J ends, which lost 5 bases and 6 bases, there was a span of 16 bases. This CDR3 is built from 15 residues. The CDR3, as DNA: TGTGCCAGTAGTTCCCTCGGGACAAAAGCCGGGGAGCTGTTTTTT. It encodes CASSSLGTKAGELFF.

V and J are TRBV5-1 and TRBJ2-1; 9 nucleotides agree with TRBD1. CDR3 length: 15 residues. V lost 4 bases to trimming and J lost 5 bases; unmatched junction nucleotides: 7. From germline, CDR1 is SGHRS and CDR2 YFSETQ. CDR3 sequence: CASSPGDRANNEQFF. CDR3 sequence (DNA): TGCGCCAGCAGCCCGGGGGACAGGGCGAACAATGAGCAGTTCTTC.